These 23 T cell receptor beta chains share one sample of origin, sequenced in a study of T cells in women clearing cervical HPV infection. Profiled with immunoSEQ multiplex PCR; TCRdb holds only in-frame clones, not every one. The sample's table shows 30,000 to 40,000 clones. Source material: blood buffy coat. These TCRs come from a woman aged 18 to 75 with a cervical HPV16 infection that either progressed to CIN3+ or cleared (not recorded which).

To note about this clone: The read terminates 3 residues before the CDR3 end, so the remaining end is supplied by the germline J gene. The chain couples TRBV5-1 to TRBJ2-7; 10 positions agree with TRBD1. The CDR3 has 15 amino acids. In germline, CDR1 is SGHRS, CDR2 YFSETQ. V dropped 4 bases and J dropped 2; count of bases not matched to a gene: 6. The sequenced part of the CDR3 DNA is TGCGCCAGCAGCCCAAGACAGGGGGCGGCCTACGAG. As protein: CASSPRQGAAYE. The CDR3 as a whole reads CASSPRQGAAYEQYF.

About this clone itself: From the germline J gene comes the end of the CDR3, since the read stops 3 residues before it. The genes are TRBV4-1 and TRBJ2-2; D gene uncertain. This CDR3 comprises 15 residues. The V and J ends lost 4 bases and 1 base respectively, with 10 bases between them. The germline V gene has CDR1 MGHRA and CDR2 YSYEKL. CDR3 loop: CASSPQGQNTGELFF. CDR3 bases read: TGCGCCAGCAGCCCTCAAGGGCAGAACACCGGGGAG.

On this clone itself: The read ends 3 residues shy of where the CDR3 ends; the end is completed using the germline J gene. V usage is TRBV10-3 and J usage is TRBJ2-1, with D possibly matching TRBD1 (5 bases). V was shortened by 0 bases and J by 2 bases, with 8 bases between the two germline ends. In germline, CDR1 is ENHRY, CDR2 SYGVKD. This CDR3 is built from 15 residues. CDR3 sequence reads: CAISESTGPYNEQFF. The CDR3 DNA, read in part, is TGTGCCATCAGTGAGTCTACAGGTCCCTACAATGAG.

The CDR3 bases that were read are TGCGCCAGCAGCCACCGGGACTGGGGCTACGAG. It is translated as CASSHRDWGYE. The whole CDR3 sequence is CASSHRDWGYEQYF. The chain couples TRBV5-1 to TRBJ2-7, with D possibly being TRBD2 (6 bases). The read ends 3 residues before the CDR3 terminus; that terminus is restored from the germline J gene. The CDR3 has 14 residues. Between the trimmed V and J ends, which lost 4 bases and 3 bases, there was a span of 14 bases. Germline V gives CDR1 SGHRS, CDR2 YFSETQ.

A note on this clone: The CDR3 goes on 3 residues after the read ends, and that part is filled in from the germline J gene. The chain links TRBV9 to TRBJ2-1; TRBD1 matches at 7 bases. The trim removed 3 bases at V and 6 bases at J, leaving 9 bases unmatched. Germline-derived CDR1 and CDR2 are SGDLS and YYNGEE. The CDR3 spans 15 residues. The sequenced CDR3 bases are TGTGCCAGCAGCGAGACAGGGAAAGGGTTCAATGAG. Protein product: CASSETGKGFNE. In full, the CDR3 reads CASSETGKGFNEQFF.

With regard to this clone: The read halts 3 residues ahead of the CDR3 end, with the missing end drawn from the germline J gene. V gene TRBV18 combines with J gene TRBJ2-7; 7 nucleotides line up with TRBD1. Looked up from germline, CDR1 is KGHSH and CDR2 is LQKENI. Trimming at V came to 0 bases and at J to 5 bases, leaving 7 bases not matched to a gene. CDR3 length: 15 amino acids. Partial CDR3 DNA: TGTGCCAGCTCACCACCGGGACAGCCGAGCGACGAG. Its translation is CASSPPGQPSDE. The whole CDR3 protein reads CASSPPGQPSDEQYF.

To note about this clone: Coverage ceases 3 residues before the CDR3 finishes, and the germline J gene fills in the end. The chain links TRBV11-2 to TRBJ2-1, with a possible D match to TRBD2 (6 bases). V gave up 6 bases and J gave up 5 bases, with 17 bases separating them. The CDR3 length is 15 residues. CDR1 is SGHAT and CDR2 is FQNNGV in the germline V gene. CDR3: CASSLYMGGDNEQFF. The CDR3 bases that were read are TGTGCCAGCAGTTTATATATGGGGGGAGACAATGAG.

A note on this clone: The read falls 3 residues short of the CDR3 end, and the missing part is taken from the germline J gene. The chain employs TRBV5-1 and TRBJ1-2; D gene ambiguous. The length of the CDR3 is 14 residues. V gave up 5 bases and J gave up 1 base, with 12 bases separating them. Germline values: CDR1 SGHRS, CDR2 YFSETQ. The CDR3 loop reads CASSHEQVNYGYTF. The part of the CDR3 DNA that was read is TGCGCCAGCAGTCATGAGCAGGTTAACTATGGC.

The sequenced part of the CDR3 DNA is TGCGCCAGCAGCTTGGGTATGGCAGGGAGCTCCTATAATTCACCC. Translating it yields CASSLGMAGSSYNSP. The entire CDR3 is CASSLGMAGSSYNSPLHF. The chain employs TRBV5-1 and TRBJ1-6, with D possibly TRBD1 on 5 matching bases. Coverage ceases 3 residues before the CDR3 finishes, and the germline J gene fills in the end. The CDR3 length is 18 residues. CDR1 is SGHRS, CDR2 YFSETQ, per germline. Deletions cut 0 bases from V and 0 bases from J, with 13 bases between.

Details on this clone: The read gets to within 3 residues of the CDR3 end, and the germline J gene fills in the rest. This chain joins TRBV19 and TRBJ2-4; possible D gene TRBD2, 5 bases. CDR3 length equals 13 residues. Looked up from germline, CDR1 is LNHDA and CDR2 is SQIVND (reference sequence). CDR3 sequence reads: CASSIGTDYGQYF. Incomplete CDR3 DNA: TGTGCCAGTAGTATAGGGACTGACTATGGT.

With respect to this clone: From the germline J gene comes the end of the CDR3, since the read stops 3 residues before it. The V call is TRBV5-6, the J call TRBJ2-7; 9 bases map to TRBD1. J gave up 4 bases and V 3 bases, and 8 bases lay outside the gene matches. The CDR3 has 15 residues. The V gene's germline CDR1 is SGHDT and CDR2 YYEEEE. The sequenced part of the CDR3 DNA is TGTGCCAGCAGCTGGTCCGGGACAGGGCAATACGAG. As protein: CASSWSGTGQYE. The entire CDR3 reads CASSWSGTGQYEQYF.

With respect to this clone: Coverage ceases 3 residues before the CDR3 finishes, and the germline J gene fills in the end. The chain couples TRBV28 to TRBJ1-2; D is uncertain. Germline V gene sequence: CDR1 MDHEN, CDR2 SYDVKM. The CDR3 runs 17 residues. The CDR3 bases that were read are TGTGCCAGCAGTTTATTGTCCGGGGTCTGGGCGTCTGGCGGC. Protein sequence: CASSLLSGVWASGG. The CDR3 in full is CASSLLSGVWASGGYTF.

Turning to this clone: The read ends 3 residues before the CDR3 terminus; that terminus is restored from the germline J gene. The chain combines TRBV14 with TRBJ2-2; TRBD1 matches at 10 bases. V was clipped by 5 bases and J by 3 bases; unmatched bases: 6. The CDR3 spans 16 residues. Germline V gene lookup returns CDR1 SGHDN and CDR2 FVKESK. The CDR3 sequence is CASSSEGQGYTGELFF. The DNA read from the CDR3 is TGTGCCAGCAGCTCCGAGGGACAGGGGTACACCGGGGAG.

With respect to this clone: The CDR3 goes on 3 residues after the read ends, and that part is filled in from the germline J gene. The chain uses TRBV19 and TRBJ1-2, with D possibly TRBD1 on 6 matching bases. The germline CDR1 and CDR2 sequences are LNHDA and SQIVND (reference sequence). This CDR3 is 13 amino acids long. CDR3 DNA (partial): TGTGCCAGTAGTCCCTCCGCAGGGGAAGGC. Translation: CASSPSAGEG. Given in full, the CDR3 is CASSPSAGEGYTF.

As for this clone: The CDR3 end falls 3 residues outside the read, so it is completed with the germline J gene. V gene TRBV19 combines with J gene TRBJ1-2; D is possibly TRBD1 (5 bases). CDR1 LNHDA and CDR2 SQIVND come from the germline V gene (reference sequence). The CDR3 is 16 residues long. The covered CDR3 bases are TGTGCCAGTAGTATACAGGGCGGTTTGGGCACAGATACC. Protein sequence: CASSIQGGLGTDT. The complete CDR3 protein is CASSIQGGLGTDTYTF.

About this clone itself: The sequenced fragment ends 3 residues before the CDR3 boundary, so the rest is inferred from the germline J gene. The chain joins TRBV9 to TRBJ2-2, with 9 bases lining up with TRBD2. Germline CDR1 is SGDLS and CDR2 is YYNGEE. CDR3 size: 17 residues. The junction had 5 bases not matched to a gene; V was cut back by 0 bases and J by 2 bases. This CDR3 is CASSVGGGAFNTGELFF. The sequenced CDR3 bases are TGTGCCAGCAGCGTAGGCGGGGGGGCCTTCAACACCGGGGAG.

Comments on this clone: The DNA ends 3 residues before the CDR3 does, and the rest of the CDR3 is filled in from the germline J gene. Distinct nucleotide sequences in the sample also encode this CDR3. The gene calls are TRBV7-9 and TRBJ1-1, with D possibly TRBD1 on 5 matching bases. V was cut by 5 bases and J by 7 bases, with 11 bases left in between. In germline, CDR1 is SEHNR, CDR2 FQNEAQ (reference sequence). The CDR3 runs 12 residues. CDR3 residues: CASSPGVDEAFF. CDR3 bases read: TGTGCCAGCAGCCCGGGGGTCGATGAA.

Note on this clone: From the germline J gene comes the end of the CDR3, since the read stops 3 residues before it. J is TRBJ1-2 and V is TRBV7-9, with D perhaps matching TRBD1 (6 bases). The CDR3 is 14 amino acids. V was cut by 6 bases and J by 4 bases, with 15 bases left in between. Per germline, CDR1 SEHNR and CDR2 FQNEAQ (reference sequence). Incomplete CDR3 DNA: TGTGCCAGCAGTGCCCCGGGACACCTCTATGGC. Translation: CASSAPGHLYG. The entire CDR3 protein reads CASSAPGHLYGYTF.

Comments on this clone: The read gets to within 3 residues of the CDR3 end, and the germline J gene fills in the rest. V is TRBV20-1 and J is TRBJ2-1, with D possibly TRBD2 on 8 matching bases. V lost 5 bases and J 0 bases, leaving 23 bases between the germline ends. The CDR3 contains 18 residues. Germline CDR1 is DFQATT and CDR2 is SNEGSKA (reference sequence). CDR3 sequence: CSAWDRMRGASSYNEQFF. The sequenced part of the CDR3 DNA is TGCAGTGCTTGGGACAGAATGCGGGGGGCGAGCTCCTACAATGAG.

The CDR3 region is CSADEPGLGIRFTQYF. Incomplete CDR3 DNA: TGCAGTGCCGACGAGCCGGGACTAGGGATAAGGTTTACG. The chain uses TRBV20-1 and TRBJ2-3; 8 positions agree with TRBD2. The missing CDR3 end, 3 residues past where the read stops, is filled in from the germline J gene. Looked up from germline, CDR1 is DFQATT and CDR2 is SNEGSKA (reference sequence). The CDR3 totals 16 residues. The junction had 19 bases not matched to a gene; V was cut back by 6 bases and J by 8 bases.

Notes on this clone: Coverage ceases 3 residues before the CDR3 finishes, and the germline J gene fills in the end. The chain uses TRBV14 and TRBJ2-7; D might be TRBD1 (5 bases). The CDR3 is 13 amino acids. Trimming cost V 1 base and J 6 bases, with 10 bases left between them. Per germline, CDR1 SGHDN and CDR2 FVKESK. The CDR3 DNA, read in part, is TGTGCCAGCAGCCAAGTAGACAGTTCCGAG. Its translation: CASSQVDSSE. The whole CDR3 protein is CASSQVDSSEQYF.

Here the CDR3 reads CASSPLAGSGGDYTF. Partial CDR3 DNA: TGTGCCAGTAGCCCACTAGCGGGAAGCGGAGGAGAC. The chain combines TRBV19 with TRBJ1-2; D is uncertain. The read terminates 3 residues ahead of where the CDR3 ends, so the germline J gene completes it. The CDR3 covers 15 residues. CDR1 is LNHDA and CDR2 is SQIVND in the germline V gene (reference sequence).

Of note for this clone: The read terminates 3 residues before the CDR3 end, so the remaining end is supplied by the germline J gene. The chain has TRBV5-4 and TRBJ2-3; no firm D call. The CDR3 extends over 14 amino acids. The germline V gene encodes CDR1 SGHNT and CDR2 YYREEE (reference sequence). V lost 4 bases to trimming and J lost 0 bases, with 9 bases between them. CDR3 residues: CASSRYPSTDTQYF. Partial CDR3 DNA: TGTGCCAGCAGCCGCTATCCTAGCACAGATACG.